Given below is one TCR beta chain in context. CDR1 is MDHEN and CDR2 is SYDVKM in the germline V gene. The J segment lost 6 bases and the V segment lost 2 bases, leaving 6 bases of the junction unmatched. The CDR3 runs to 15 residues. These data come from a study of blood T cell repertoires in COVID-19. Turning to the study itself: Material from acute and convalescent COVID-19 was sourced from the United States, Italy and Spain. T cells, B-cell-depleted T cells, or PBMCs supplied cDNA or gDNA.

How the authors handled the data: The authors estimated nucleated cell counts from reference gene primer amplification. TCRdb keeps only in-frame clones here, not all; method: immunoSEQ multiplex PCR. V, J and clone size were drawn from that table, and D and trimming were deduced from the DNA. In the table there are fewer than 500,000 clones, roughly 90% of which are singletons. The TCR was taken from a woman between 25 and 40 years old with acute or convalescent COVID-19. V usage is TRBV28 and J usage is TRBJ2-3; 9 positions match TRBD2. Specimen: peripheral blood. The CDR3 spells CASSLRAGGSDTQYF. The CDR3 DNA is TGTGCCAGCAGTTTACGCGCGGGGGGGTCGGATACGCAGTATTTT.